This T cell receptor (beta chain) is drawn from a study of CXCR3-negative and CXCR3-positive naive CD8 T cells (dated by TCRdb to the late 2010s). About the study as a whole: In total, roughly 150 million TRB reads were obtained, or roughly 1.5 +/- 0.3 million reads per library. The diversity and physicochemical repertoire analyses included ten to eleven donors pooled from two independent experiments. Naive subsets from a handful of donors and memory cells from 3 donors were included in the TRBV-TRBJ cluster analysis. Here is what the overall study found, with its caveats: Because surface CD5, which is linked to self-reactivity in mice, was comparable between the naive subsets, TCR interaction strength was also inferred from the physicochemical properties of TRB CDR3s. TRB CDR3s from CXCR3-positive naive cells showed higher hydrophobicity (lower Kidera factor 4), lower energy, and higher strength and volume indices than CXCR3-negative naive cells. TRBV-TRBJ usage was similar between naive CXCR3-negative and CXCR3-positive cells from the same donor, while memory cells showed distinct patterns. CXCR3 expression partially decreased after cryopreservation, so most assays used freshly isolated PBMCs. Comparably high repertoire diversity was found in both naive subsets, whereas much lower repertoire diversity was found in memory CD8+ T cells.

Notes on this clonotype: Its antigen is currently not known.

As encoded in the germline V gene, CDR1 is ENHRY while CDR2 is SYGVKD. The CDR3 sequence holds 17 residues, the cysteine and phenylalanine included. The record lacks a DNA sequence. The data were produced on a NextSeq 550. The Human TCR Profiling Kit (MiLaboratory) was used to make UMI-labeled 5' RACE TRB cDNA libraries. The full amount of extracted RNA was used for cDNA synthesis, and the full amount of resulting cDNA was used for PCR amplification. Libraries were prepared in parallel with an identical number of PCR cycles. The paper's data handling went like this. MIGEC and MiXCR extracted about 50,000 +/- 9,200 unique UMI-labeled TRB cDNA molecules per library, requiring at least two reads per UMI. On average, each library contained approximately 40,000 +/- 10,000 functional in-frame TRB CDR3 nucleotide clonotypes without stop codons. After downsampling to 5000 UMI-labeled TRB molecules per sample, diversity metrics, including normalized Shannon-Wiener and Chao1, were computed in VDJtools. VDJtools computed clonotype-size-weighted physicochemical properties of the central five CDR3 residues: interaction energy, strength, volume and Kidera factor 4. Reads reprocessed by TCRdb are summarized as one entry per CDR3 protein sequence, and DNA is absent. TCRdb's processing, not the authors' own work, is the source of the V and J calls. The table of this sample itemizes about 150,000 distinct CDR3 sequences. The top ten clonotypes cover 0.45% to 0.6% of the sample.

Each CD8+ T cell subset was flow-sorted in triplicate, and 300,000 to 350,000 cells per subset were placed directly into RLT lysis buffer. To keep memory contaminants out, a stringent definition of naive CD8+ T cells was applied: CD45RO-CCR7+CD27+CD95-. Using standard density gradient centrifugation, peripheral blood mononuclear cells were isolated from buffy coats. A FACSAria III was used to flow-sort naive CD8+ T cells into CXCR3-negative and CXCR3-positive populations. An RNeasy Mini Kit was used to extract total RNA from the sorted cells. This clonotype was obtained from a human donor in good health. Some clones in this sample may be carry-over from other donors' samples. Sequencing input: naive CXCR3+ CD8+ T cells from blood. Reading the label with the study, this specimen's cell subset or site is: CD45RO-CCR7+CD27+CD95- naive CD8+ T cells expressing CXCR3 (TNR3+). The sequence is built from TRBV10-3 and TRBJ2-7; TCRdb returns TRBD1, unconfirmable since there is no DNA. Here the CDR3 is given as CAISESTPGQSSYEQYF.